The 4 T cell receptor beta chains below all came from one sample that was sequenced in a study of blood T cell repertoires in COVID-19. Some clones are missing from TCRdb's copy, which holds only in-frame ones; the method was immunoSEQ multiplex PCR. The table has around 270,000 clones, around 87% seen once; the top ten hold roughly 4.9%. The sequenced sample consisted of peripheral blood. These receptors were collected from a woman aged 55 to 70 with COVID-19, enrolled during active disease.

V gene TRBV11-2 combines with J gene TRBJ1-1; weak D call: TRBD1 (5 bases). The CDR3 spans 16 residues. Germline-derived CDR1 and CDR2 are SGHAT and FQNNGV. V lost 5 bases, J lost 0 bases, and 16 bases lay in between. The CDR3 DNA reads TGTGCCAGCAGCCAGTGGGGGAGGAACTTGAACACTGAAGCTTTCTTT. This translates into CASSQWGRNLNTEAFF. Filled out from reference TRBV11-2 and TRBJ1-1, the complete variable domain reads EAGVAQSPRYKIIEKRQSVAFWCNPISGHATLYWYQQILGQGPKLLIQFQNNGVVDDSQLPKDRFSAERLKGVDSTLKIQPAKLEDSAVYLCASSQWGRNLNTEAFFGQGTRLTVV.

The CDR3 region has the DNA TGTGCCAGCAGTTACTCGATTGGCCGTGAAGCTTTCTTT. Translating gives CASSYSIGREAFF. The V gene is TRBV6-6, the J gene TRBJ1-1; D call uncertain. The V end was cut by 0 bases, the J end by 7 bases, with 9 bases between. This CDR3 is built from 13 residues. CDR1 and CDR2 from the germline V gene are MNHNY and SVGAGI (reference sequence).

The rearrangement joins TRBV9 to TRBJ2-1; 9 nucleotides agree with TRBD1. There are 17 residues in the CDR3. The J segment lost 7 bases and the V segment lost 0 bases, leaving 11 bases of the junction unmatched. CDR1 and CDR2 (germline): SGDLS, YYNGEE. CDR3 region: CASSVAARRTGENEQFF. In DNA, the CDR3 is TGTGCCAGCAGCGTAGCGGCCCGACGGACAGGGGAGAATGAGCAGTTCTTC.

The chain joins TRBV19 to TRBJ2-2; 9 nucleotides match TRBD1. The germline CDR1 and CDR2 sequences are LNHDA and SQIVND (reference sequence). CDR3 length: 14 amino acids. Trimming took 5 bases from V and 6 from J; bases not matched to a gene: 4. The CDR3 DNA reads as TGTGCCAGTAGTTTTACAGGGGGCCCCGGGGAGCTGTTTTTT. This gives the protein CASSFTGGPGELFF.